This T cell receptor (beta chain) is drawn from a study of blood T cell repertoires in COVID-19. Background on the study: Researchers got acute and convalescent COVID-19 samples from the United States, Italy and Spain.

As originally analysed: Estimation of nucleated cell counts was performed using reference gene primer amplification. Generated by immunoSEQ multiplex PCR, the TCRdb table keeps only in-frame clones and is missing some. V and J calls plus clone size are reproduced from that table; the DNA served to infer D and trimming. The repertoire has around 130,000 clones, roughly 86% of them found once; the top ten carry around 16%. The receptor was isolated from a woman between 50 and 59 years old who had recovered from COVID-19. Sequencing was done on a sample of peripheral blood.

Written as DNA, the CDR3 is TGCGCCAGCAGCTTGGAGACGCGGGACTATGGCTACACCTTC. It is translated as CASSLETRDYGYTF. The chain is built from TRBV5-1 and TRBJ1-2; D is unclear. Germline V lookup: CDR1 SGHRS, CDR2 YFSETQ. Trimming removed 0 bases at V and 3 bases at J, with 9 bases between. The CDR3 is 14 amino acids.